Listed below are T cell receptor beta chains from one sample, sequenced in a study of Ad26.COV2.S vaccination and SARS-CoV-2 variants. Sequencing was performed with immunoSEQ multiplex PCR; in TCRdb, only in-frame clones are kept and a portion is missing. The table includes more than 250,000 clones, more than 70% detected once. The sequencing here drew on peripheral blood, taken in a trial of Ad26.COV2.S vaccine versus placebo. These receptors came from a person aged 18 to 59 who received the Ad26.COV2.S COVID-19 vaccine or a placebo. The CDR3 runs from the conserved cysteine through the conserved F or W. Fields, in order: V gene, clone size, J gene, D gene, CDR3 protein, CDR3 DNA. The D gene is left open where the match is weak. Clone size appears in some rows only: once, few, many, or a class for an expanded clone.

>TRBV6-5|-|TRBJ2-7|TRBD1
CASTGQGTYEQYF
TGTGCCAGTACGGGACAGGGTACCTACGAGCAGTACTTC
>TRBV29-1|-|TRBJ1-2|-
CSVSGGDGYTF
TGCAGCGTTTCGGGGGGGGATGGCTACACCTTC
>TRBV6-1|-|TRBJ1-1|TRBD1
CASSDRGTANTEAFF
TGTGCCAGCAGTGACCGGGGGACAGCGAACACTGAAGCTTTCTTT
>TRBV29-1|-|TRBJ2-7|TRBD1
CSVEASGGFNEQYF
TGCAGCGTTGAGGCCTCAGGGGGCTTCAACGAGCAGTACTTC
>TRBV6-5|-|TRBJ1-1|TRBD1
CASSSGQGVPEAFF
TGTGCCAGCAGTAGCGGACAGGGAGTCCCTGAAGCTTTCTTT
>TRBV29-1|few|TRBJ2-1|TRBD2
CSALTSESNEQFF
TGCAGCGCTCTGACTAGCGAAAGCAATGAGCAGTTCTTC
>TRBV28|-|TRBJ2-5|-
CASSLGSQETQYF
TGTGCCAGCAGTTTGGGGAGCCAAGAGACCCAGTACTTC
>TRBV5-1|-|TRBJ2-3|TRBD2
CASSRGREGRTDTQYF
TGCGCCAGCAGCCGGGGGCGGGAGGGCCGAACAGATACGCAGTATTTT
>TRBV12-5|-|TRBJ2-3|-
CASGLVRVGAGSTDTQYF
TGTGCTAGTGGTTTGGTAAGGGTGGGGGCAGGTAGCACAGATACGCAGTATTTT
>TRBV5-4|-|TRBJ2-5|TRBD2
CASSLRGSGSQETQYF
TGTGCCAGCAGCTTGCGAGGTAGCGGGAGCCAAGAGACCCAGTACTTC
>TRBV29-1|-|TRBJ2-2|TRBD1
CSVGTGGGGELFF
TGCAGCGTGGGGACAGGGGGCGGCGGGGAGCTGTTTTTT
>TRBV30|-|TRBJ2-7|-
CAWSVQGKPYEQYF
TGTGCCTGGAGTGTGCAGGGCAAACCTTACGAGCAGTACTTC
>TRBV3-1/TRBV3-2|-|TRBJ1-2|-
CASSQDRGTLYYYGYTF
TGTGCCAGCAGCCAAGATCGGGGGACCCTCTACTACTATGGCTACACCTTC
>TRBV7-2|once|TRBJ1-1|-
CASSLAAVTEAFF
TGTGCCAGCAGCTTAGCGGCAGTCACTGAAGCTTTCTTT
>TRBV19|-|TRBJ2-7|TRBD1
CASSIRIGRTGGDEQYF
TGTGCCAGCAGTATAAGGATTGGGAGGACAGGGGGCGACGAGCAGTACTTC
>TRBV9|once|TRBJ2-2|-
CASSLNTGELFF
TGTGCCAGCAGCCTCAACACCGGGGAGCTGTTTTTT
>TRBV3-1/TRBV3-2|-|TRBJ1-6|-
CASSHRSRGPNSPLHF
TGTGCCAGCAGCCATCGGTCCAGAGGGCCTAATTCACCCCTCCACTTT